Listed below are T cell receptor beta chains from one sample, sequenced in a study of lymphopenia after photon versus proton radiotherapy. The table came from immunoSEQ multiplex PCR; TCRdb's copy has only in-frame clones and leaves some out. This sample has 25,000 to 30,000 clones, with roughly four fifths found just once. Sequencing used peripheral blood, obtained from a patient treated with photon-based radiotherapy. The receptors were gathered from a middle-aged man with gastric cancer. The CDR3 runs from the conserved cysteine through the conserved F or W. A D gene is named only where the DNA matches it firmly. Not all rows give a size; the values are once, few, many and, for expanded clones, a class.

J gene: TRBJ2-2
D gene: TRBD1
clone size: NA
V gene: TRBV5-8
CDR3 protein: CASSMTGIGELFF
CDR3 DNA: TGTGCCAGCAGCATGACAGGGATCGGGGAGCTGTTTTTT

J gene: TRBJ2-7
D gene: NA
clone size: NA
V gene: TRBV7-1
CDR3 protein: CASSFGTTDTYEQYF
CDR3 DNA: TGTGCCAGCAGCTTCGGTACGACGGATACCTACGAGCAGTACTTC

J gene: TRBJ2-4
D gene: TRBD2
clone size: NA
V gene: TRBV2
CDR3 protein: CASSEDGGGWAKNIQYF
CDR3 DNA: TGTGCCAGCAGTGAAGACGGCGGGGGTTGGGCCAAAAACATTCAGTACTTC

J gene: TRBJ1-2
D gene: NA
clone size: NA
V gene: TRBV4-3
CDR3 protein: CASSQEGVGTDFGYTF
CDR3 DNA: TGCGCCAGCAGCCAAGAAGGGGTCGGGACCGACTTTGGCTACACCTTC

J gene: TRBJ1-1
D gene: NA
clone size: NA
V gene: TRBV30
CDR3 protein: CACLTTTGLNTEAFF
CDR3 DNA: TGTGCCTGCCTGACAACAACAGGGTTGAACACTGAAGCTTTCTTT

J gene: TRBJ1-4
D gene: NA
clone size: NA
V gene: TRBV9
CDR3 protein: CASSVGPQRTNEKLFF
CDR3 DNA: TGTGCCAGCAGCGTAGGGCCGCAACGAACTAATGAAAAACTGTTTTTT

J gene: TRBJ2-4
D gene: TRBD2
clone size: NA
V gene: TRBV11-2
CDR3 protein: CASSLRLAGATEDIQYF
CDR3 DNA: TGTGCCAGCAGCCTCCGACTAGCGGGGGCCACGGAGGACATTCAGTACTTC

J gene: TRBJ2-5
D gene: TRBD2
clone size: once
V gene: TRBV5-4
CDR3 protein: CASSLSGGRQETQYF
CDR3 DNA: TGTGCCAGCAGCCTCAGCGGGGGGCGGCAAGAGACCCAGTACTTC

J gene: TRBJ1-6
D gene: TRBD1
clone size: NA
V gene: TRBV10-3
CDR3 protein: CAIGTGDNSPLHF
CDR3 DNA: TGTGCCATAGGGACAGGCGATAATTCACCCCTCCACTTT

J gene: TRBJ1-2
D gene: NA
clone size: NA
V gene: TRBV27
CDR3 protein: CASRSVGYGYTF
CDR3 DNA: TGTGCCAGCAGGTCGGTTGGGTATGGCTACACCTTC

J gene: TRBJ2-5
D gene: TRBD1
clone size: NA
V gene: TRBV7-9
CDR3 protein: CASSRGQAGRETQYF
CDR3 DNA: TGTGCCAGCAGCCGGGGACAGGCGGGAAGAGAGACCCAGTACTTC

J gene: TRBJ2-6
D gene: NA
clone size: once
V gene: TRBV15
CDR3 protein: CATSKRLQLSSGANVLTF
CDR3 DNA: TGTGCCACCAGCAAACGGCTACAATTGAGCTCTGGGGCCAACGTCCTGACTTTC

J gene: TRBJ1-2
D gene: TRBD1
clone size: NA
V gene: TRBV11-3
CDR3 protein: CASSERDRGLNYGYTF
CDR3 DNA: TGTGCCAGCAGCGAACGGGACAGGGGACTTAACTATGGCTACACCTTC

J gene: TRBJ2-3
D gene: TRBD2
clone size: NA
V gene: TRBV9
CDR3 protein: CASSVGAGGPTDTQYF
CDR3 DNA: TGTGCCAGCAGCGTAGGTGCGGGGGGCCCCACAGATACGCAGTATTTT

J gene: TRBJ2-7
D gene: NA
clone size: medium-sized
V gene: TRBV5-1
CDR3 protein: CASSLQGQVLNEQYF
CDR3 DNA: TGCGCCAGCAGCTTGCAGGGTCAGGTTTTGAACGAGCAGTACTTC